This is a list of T cell receptor beta chains from one sample in a study of early T cells in non-severe SARS-CoV-2 infection. MiXCR was run by TCRdb on the 5' RACE reads, yielding one entry per CDR3 protein. The data contain more than 65,000 distinct CDR3 sequences, approximately 13% of them seen just once; the ten biggest clones take up approximately 5%. Sequencing used whole blood. These TCRs come from an adult who was a healthcare worker with PCR-confirmed SARS-CoV-2 infection or an uninfected control (not recorded which). Each CDR3 is given with its conserved first and last residue. The order of the fields is CDR3 protein, CDR3 DNA, clone size, D gene, V gene, J gene. D genes are given only for firm matches. Clone size is shown for a subset of rows, as once, few, many or a class of expanded clone.

cdr3_aa: CASSPTSGVTSTTDTQYF; cdr3_nt: TGTGCCAGCTCACCGACTAGCGGGGTGACTTCTACCACAGATACGCAGTATTTT; clone_size: many; d_call: TRBD2; v_call: TRBV18; j_call: TRBJ2-3
cdr3_aa: CASSQGVSYEQYF; cdr3_nt: TGCGCCAGCAGCCAAGGGGTGTCCTACGAGCAGTACTTC; clone_size: -; d_call: -; v_call: TRBV4-1; j_call: TRBJ2-7
cdr3_aa: CASSLRSRDTQYF; cdr3_nt: TGTGCCAGCAGTTTAAGGAGTCGGGATACGCAGTATTTT; clone_size: few; d_call: -; v_call: TRBV28; j_call: TRBJ2-3
cdr3_aa: CASGTSGYNEQFF; cdr3_nt: TGTGCTAGTGGTACTAGCGGCTACAATGAGCAGTTCTTC; clone_size: many; d_call: TRBD2; v_call: TRBV12-5; j_call: TRBJ2-1
cdr3_aa: CASSLGTSGEKLFF; cdr3_nt: TGTGCCAGCAGCTTAGGGACATCTGGTGAAAAACTGTTTTTT; clone_size: -; d_call: -; v_call: TRBV7-9; j_call: TRBJ1-4
cdr3_aa: CASSADRGQGAFF; cdr3_nt: TGCGCCAGCAGCGCCGACAGGGGGCAAGGAGCTTTCTTT; clone_size: many; d_call: TRBD1; v_call: TRBV5-1; j_call: TRBJ1-1
cdr3_aa: CSVSKHRGAGANVLTF; cdr3_nt: TGCAGCGTCTCAAAGCATCGAGGGGCTGGGGCCAACGTCCTGACTTTC; clone_size: -; d_call: -; v_call: TRBV29-1; j_call: TRBJ2-6
cdr3_aa: CASSRIAAYEQYF; cdr3_nt: TGTGCCAGCAGCCGTATAGCTGCCTACGAGCAGTACTTC; clone_size: few; d_call: -; v_call: TRBV28; j_call: TRBJ2-7
cdr3_aa: CASSPLRDRGSEQYF; cdr3_nt: TGTGCCAGCAGTCCCCTCCGGGACAGGGGTTCCGAGCAGTACTTC; clone_size: many; d_call: TRBD1; v_call: TRBV7-8; j_call: TRBJ2-7
cdr3_aa: CSATVNTGELFF; cdr3_nt: TGCAGCGCGACCGTGAACACCGGGGAGCTGTTTTTT; clone_size: many; d_call: -; v_call: TRBV29-1; j_call: TRBJ2-2
cdr3_aa: CASSDRQGLSEAFF; cdr3_nt: TGTGCCAGCAGTGATCGGCAGGGGCTCTCTGAAGCTTTCTTT; clone_size: many; d_call: -; v_call: TRBV2; j_call: TRBJ1-1
cdr3_aa: CASSQGVAGENIQYF; cdr3_nt: TGTGCCAGCAGCCAAGGCGTAGCGGGGGAAAACATTCAGTACTTC; clone_size: many; d_call: TRBD2; v_call: TRBV4-2; j_call: TRBJ2-4
cdr3_aa: CASSPRVSLPGLAGNQDTQYF; cdr3_nt: TGTGCCAGCAGTCCCAGGGTCTCCCTACCGGGACTAGCGGGGAATCAAGATACGCAGTATTTT; clone_size: -; d_call: TRBD2; v_call: TRBV14; j_call: TRBJ2-3
cdr3_aa: CASRIGGRQARYNEQFF; cdr3_nt: TGTGCCAGCAGAATAGGTGGCAGGCAGGCACGGTACAATGAGCAGTTCTTC; clone_size: -; d_call: -; v_call: TRBV7-2; j_call: TRBJ2-1
cdr3_aa: CATSTIRRAPGETQYF; cdr3_nt: TGTGCCACCAGCACCATCCGCCGGGCCCCAGGAGAGACCCAGTACTTC; clone_size: few; d_call: -; v_call: TRBV15; j_call: TRBJ2-5
cdr3_aa: CAWSVGESPLHF; cdr3_nt: TGTGCCTGGAGTGTAGGCGAATCACCCCTCCACTTT; clone_size: -; d_call: -; v_call: TRBV30; j_call: TRBJ1-6
cdr3_aa: CASSLSGSGGRETQYF; cdr3_nt: TGTGCCAGCAGTCTGTCAGGCTCAGGGGGCCGTGAGACCCAGTACTTC; clone_size: once; d_call: TRBD1; v_call: TRBV12-3/TRBV12-4; j_call: TRBJ2-5
cdr3_aa: CASRGPGLAGGSTGANVLTF; cdr3_nt: TGTGCCAGCAGGGGACCGGGACTAGCGGGAGGTAGCACTGGGGCCAACGTCCTGACTTTC; clone_size: many; d_call: TRBD2; v_call: TRBV7-9; j_call: TRBJ2-6
cdr3_aa: CASSLRSSRGLPNEQFF; cdr3_nt: TGTGCCAGCAGCTTAAGGAGTAGTAGGGGACTACCTAATGAGCAGTTCTTC; clone_size: many; d_call: TRBD2; v_call: TRBV7-8; j_call: TRBJ2-1
cdr3_aa: CSARVRDTQYF; cdr3_nt: TGCAGTGCTAGAGTCCGGGATACGCAGTATTTT; clone_size: few; d_call: -; v_call: TRBV20-1; j_call: TRBJ2-3
cdr3_aa: CASSVAGSGDADTQYF; cdr3_nt: TGTGCCAGCAGCGTAGCGGGTAGCGGGGACGCAGATACGCAGTATTTT; clone_size: -; d_call: TRBD2; v_call: TRBV9; j_call: TRBJ2-3
cdr3_aa: CSAGGTGNRAEAFF; cdr3_nt: TGCAGTGCCGGAGGGACAGGGAACAGGGCTGAAGCTTTCTTT; clone_size: few; d_call: TRBD1; v_call: TRBV20-1; j_call: TRBJ1-1
cdr3_aa: CASSLGLTGKIGAKNIQYF; cdr3_nt: TGTGCCAGCAGCTTAGGTCTGACAGGGAAAATTGGGGCCAAAAACATTCAGTACTTC; clone_size: many; d_call: TRBD1; v_call: TRBV11-2; j_call: TRBJ2-4
cdr3_aa: CASSFPGQSTDTQYF; cdr3_nt: TGTGCCAGCAGCTTTCCGGGACAGAGCACAGATACGCAGTATTTT; clone_size: many; d_call: TRBD1; v_call: TRBV7-9; j_call: TRBJ2-3
cdr3_aa: CASIEGGAYTEAFF; cdr3_nt: TGTGCCAGCATCGAAGGGGGCGCATACACTGAAGCTTTCTTT; clone_size: few; d_call: TRBD1; v_call: TRBV6-1; j_call: TRBJ1-1